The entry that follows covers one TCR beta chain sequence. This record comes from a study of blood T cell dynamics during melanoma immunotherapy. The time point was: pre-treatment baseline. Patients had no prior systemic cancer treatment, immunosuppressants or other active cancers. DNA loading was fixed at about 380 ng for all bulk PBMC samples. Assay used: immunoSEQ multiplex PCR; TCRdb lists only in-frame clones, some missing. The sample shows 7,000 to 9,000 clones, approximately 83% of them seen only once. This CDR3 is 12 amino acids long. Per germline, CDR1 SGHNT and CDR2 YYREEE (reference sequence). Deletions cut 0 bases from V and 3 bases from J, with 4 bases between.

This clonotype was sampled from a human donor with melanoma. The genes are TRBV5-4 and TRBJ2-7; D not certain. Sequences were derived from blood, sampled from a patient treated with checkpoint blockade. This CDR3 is CASSLVGYEQYF. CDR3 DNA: TGTGCCAGCAGCTTGGTGGGCTACGAGCAGTACTTC.